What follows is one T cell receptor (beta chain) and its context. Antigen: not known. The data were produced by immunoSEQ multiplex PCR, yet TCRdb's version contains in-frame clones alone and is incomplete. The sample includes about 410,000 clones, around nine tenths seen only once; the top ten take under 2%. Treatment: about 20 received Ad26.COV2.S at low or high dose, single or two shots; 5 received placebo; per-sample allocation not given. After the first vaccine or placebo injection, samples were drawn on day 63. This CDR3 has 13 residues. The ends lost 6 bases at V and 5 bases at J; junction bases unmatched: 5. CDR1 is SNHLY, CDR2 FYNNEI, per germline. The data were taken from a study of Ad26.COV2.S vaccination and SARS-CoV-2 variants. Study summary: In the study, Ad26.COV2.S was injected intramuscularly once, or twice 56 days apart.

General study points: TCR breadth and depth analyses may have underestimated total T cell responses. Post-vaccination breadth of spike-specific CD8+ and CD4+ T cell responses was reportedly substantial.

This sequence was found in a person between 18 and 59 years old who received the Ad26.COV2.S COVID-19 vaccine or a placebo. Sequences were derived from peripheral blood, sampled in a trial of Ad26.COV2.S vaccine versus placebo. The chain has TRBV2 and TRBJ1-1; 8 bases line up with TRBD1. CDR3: CASRITGGTEAFF. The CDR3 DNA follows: TGTGCCAGCAGAATCACAGGGGGTACTGAAGCTTTCTTT.